This T cell receptor (beta chain) emerged from a study of OX40 agonist ivuxolimab in advanced cancers. Context from the whole study: Ivuxolimab was an agonistic, fully human IgG2 monoclonal antibody directed against OX40 (CD134), a costimulatory receptor. The purpose of peripheral TCRbeta sequencing was to test whether ivuxolimab changed TCR sequence diversity and led to clonal T-cell expansion. The paper describes the monotherapy dose-escalation part (N ≈ 51 patients) of the phase I trial of ivuxolimab. In the dose-escalation cohort, approximately 83% of patients were male, and the mean age was roughly 56 years with a range of roughly 23 to 79. Partial responses were achieved by three dose-escalation patients, of whom one had hepatocellular carcinoma and two had cutaneous melanoma. Among the 52 dose-escalation patients, some 20 had hepatocellular carcinoma, roughly 15 melanoma, 9 renal cell carcinoma and 9 head and neck cancer. Intravenous ivuxolimab was administered to patients every 2 weeks at six dose levels: 0.01, 0.1, 0.3, 1.5, 3 and 10 mg/kg. Prior anti-PD-1, anti-PD-L1 or anti-CTLA-4 therapy was permitted, and roughly two fifths of dose-escalation patients had received checkpoint inhibitors.

Genomic DNA was extracted from sorted cells for sequencing of the TCRbeta CDR3 region. The immunoSEQ Assay was used for sequencing of TCRbeta CDR3 regions. TCRdb took this table from immuneACCESS and kept in-frame rearrangements with V and J called. Such tables lack part of the clones; where checked against another copy, unresolved V genes explain under half of the gap, and the rest is unexplained. In this sample the table shows tens of thousands of clones, around 90% of which occur a single time. The ten largest clones represent about 0.53% of the sample. CDR1 and CDR2 were assigned from the germline V gene as KGHSH and LQKENI. From the cysteine through the phenylalanine, the CDR3 covers 13 amino acids. Only CDR3 DNA remains: 39 bases, in frame from the first base. The paper as a whole reports these results and caveats: Low levels of normalized T-cell clonal expansion were also shown by some nonresponding patients. At doses of 0.1 to 3.0 mg/kg, clonal expansion of both CD4+ and CD8+ T cells in blood was seen between baseline and week 6. Antigen specificity was not determined for the clonally expanded peripheral T cells. After ivuxolimab, more expanded clones were found on average in CD8+ T cells than in CD4+ T cells. Partial responders in the 0.1-3.0 mg/kg groups had among the lowest normalized peripheral clonal expansion, especially among CD8+ T cells.

The trial excluded patients who had a history of autoimmune disease or who were on systemic immunosuppression. Peripheral blood for TCR sequencing was collected from all dose cohorts at baseline, on cycle 4 day 1, and on cycle 7 day 1. Samples were obtained from an open-label, multicenter, first-in-human phase I dose-escalation trial of ivuxolimab. Adults with locally advanced or metastatic melanoma, renal cell carcinoma, hepatocellular carcinoma or head and neck squamous cell carcinoma were enrolled in the trial. Before TCR sequencing, CD4+ T cells and CD8+ T cells from peripheral blood were sorted into separate populations. As for this clone: This receptor's antigen is unknown. A read error may produce the germline difference seen at one junction end.

The receptor was isolated from an adult with an advanced solid tumor such as melanoma, head and neck, liver or kidney cancer. The sequencing used CD4+ or CD8+ T cells sorted from blood, collected in a trial of the OX40 agonist ivuxolimab. The V and J segments used are TRBV18 and TRBJ2-7, with the D gene not confidently named. Here is the DNA: TGTGCCAGCTCACCAACCACTACCTACGAGCAGTGCTTC. It encodes CASSPTTTYEQCF.